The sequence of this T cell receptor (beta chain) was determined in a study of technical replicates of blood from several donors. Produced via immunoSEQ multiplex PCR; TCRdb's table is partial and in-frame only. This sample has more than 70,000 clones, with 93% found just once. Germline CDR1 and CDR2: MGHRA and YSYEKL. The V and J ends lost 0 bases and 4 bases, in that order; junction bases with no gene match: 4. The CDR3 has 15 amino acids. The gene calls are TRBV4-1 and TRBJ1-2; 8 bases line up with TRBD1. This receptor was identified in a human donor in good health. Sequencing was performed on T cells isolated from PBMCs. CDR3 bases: TGCGCCAGCAGCCAAGATCGAGACAGGGGCTATGGCTACACCTTC. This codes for CASSQDRDRGYGYTF.